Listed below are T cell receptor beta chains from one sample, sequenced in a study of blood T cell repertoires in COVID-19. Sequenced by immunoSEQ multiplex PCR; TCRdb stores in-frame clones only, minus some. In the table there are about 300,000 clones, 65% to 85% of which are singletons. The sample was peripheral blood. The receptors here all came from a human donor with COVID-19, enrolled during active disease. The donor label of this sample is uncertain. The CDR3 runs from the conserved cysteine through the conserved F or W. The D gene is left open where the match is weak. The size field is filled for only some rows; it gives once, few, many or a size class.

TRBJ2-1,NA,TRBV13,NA,TGTGCCAGCAGCTCCAGTGAGGGCTACAATGAGCAGTTCTTC,CASSSSEGYNEQFF
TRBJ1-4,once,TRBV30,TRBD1,TGTGCCTGGAGTGTTAAAGGGGGCTTAGATGAAAAACTGTTTTTT,CAWSVKGGLDEKLFF
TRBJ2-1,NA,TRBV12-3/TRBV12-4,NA,TGTGCCAGCAGTTTATTAGATGAGCAGTTCTTC,CASSLLDEQFF
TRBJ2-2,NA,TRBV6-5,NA,TGTGCCAGCAGTTACTCAATCGGACTTGCCACCGGGGAGCTGTTTTTT,CASSYSIGLATGELFF
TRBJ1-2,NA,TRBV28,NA,TGTGCCAGCAGTCCCACCAGAGGAGGCTACACCTTC,CASSPTRGGYTF
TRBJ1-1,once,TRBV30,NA,TGTGCCTGGTCCGAAGGCACAGCCGAAGCTTTCTTT,CAWSEGTAEAFF
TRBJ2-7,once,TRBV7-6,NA,TGTGCCAGCAGTTGGGACACCGACTACGAGCAGTACTTC,CASSWDTDYEQYF
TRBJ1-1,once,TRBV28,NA,TGTGCCAGCACCTCCCAGGGCACCCCAAACACTGAAGCTTTCTTT,CASTSQGTPNTEAFF
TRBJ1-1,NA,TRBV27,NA,TGTGCCAGCAGTTTATCGAGGTTCGGGATGAACACTGAAGCTTTCTTT,CASSLSRFGMNTEAFF
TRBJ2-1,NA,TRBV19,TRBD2,TGTGCCAGTAGTATACAAGCGGGGATCTACAATGAGCAGTTCTTC,CASSIQAGIYNEQFF
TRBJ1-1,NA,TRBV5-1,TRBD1,TGCGCCAGCAGCATGGGACAGATGAACACTGAAGCTTTCTTT,CASSMGQMNTEAFF